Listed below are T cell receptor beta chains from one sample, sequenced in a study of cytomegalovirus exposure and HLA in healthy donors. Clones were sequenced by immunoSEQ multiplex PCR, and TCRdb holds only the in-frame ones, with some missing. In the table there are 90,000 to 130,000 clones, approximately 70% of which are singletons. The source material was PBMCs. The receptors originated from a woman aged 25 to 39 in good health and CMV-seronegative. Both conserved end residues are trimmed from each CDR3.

cdr3_aa: ASSDSYSNQPQH
v_call: TRBV6-4

cdr3_aa: ASSFGLNTEAF
v_call: TRBV5-1

cdr3_aa: ASSPGTSYSNQPQH
v_call: TRBV18

cdr3_aa: ASSLSGLGANVLT
v_call: TRBV28

cdr3_aa: ASSQGQTEAF
v_call: TRBV19

cdr3_aa: SVLDRGQETQY
v_call: TRBV29-1

cdr3_aa: SAPGQGAEGYT
v_call: TRBV29-1

cdr3_aa: ASSGGSDTQY
v_call: TRBV10-1

cdr3_aa: ASSGERTELNEQF
v_call: TRBV9

cdr3_aa: ASSQDPGTGANVLT
v_call: TRBV4-3

cdr3_aa: ASSDSRGGAASEQF
v_call: TRBV6-4

cdr3_aa: ASSQRQGGDTEAF
v_call: TRBV6-6

cdr3_aa: ASSTIDRARGYT
v_call: TRBV19

cdr3_aa: ASRGVNYGYT
v_call: TRBV19

cdr3_aa: ASSLLPWDTGFHTEAF
v_call: TRBV5-1